Listed below are T cell receptor beta chains from one sample, sequenced in a study of beta chain features in type 1 diabetes. Assay: immunoSEQ multiplex PCR; the TCRdb copy retains only in-frame clones and omits some. The profile shows around 430,000 clones, over 25% of them singletons. The specimen was naive CD4+ T cells from blood. The receptors originated from a man aged 18 to 29 in good health. The conserved cysteine and the conserved F or W are not part of the CDR3 here. Each record gives: D gene, J gene, V gene, CDR3 protein. D genes are given only for firm matches.

D gene: TRBD1
J gene: TRBJ2-3
V gene: TRBV6-1
CDR3 protein: ASRGPGQTTDTQY

D gene: NA
J gene: TRBJ2-1
V gene: TRBV20-1
CDR3 protein: SATGINEQF

D gene: TRBD1
J gene: TRBJ2-4
V gene: TRBV30
CDR3 protein: AWSVKGQGENIQY

D gene: TRBD1
J gene: TRBJ1-1
V gene: TRBV27
CDR3 protein: ASRGQGRNTEAF

D gene: NA
J gene: TRBJ2-5
V gene: TRBV11-2
CDR3 protein: ASSLDPGLKETQY

D gene: NA
J gene: TRBJ1-5
V gene: TRBV30
CDR3 protein: AWSLQGFDQPQH

D gene: TRBD1
J gene: TRBJ2-7
V gene: TRBV19
CDR3 protein: ASGTDRGQY

D gene: TRBD2
J gene: TRBJ2-7
V gene: TRBV13
CDR3 protein: ASRRAGDTHEQY

D gene: NA
J gene: TRBJ2-6
V gene: TRBV27
CDR3 protein: ASSQRGRANVLT

D gene: NA
J gene: TRBJ2-1
V gene: TRBV9
CDR3 protein: ASSASTETYNEQF

D gene: NA
J gene: TRBJ2-7
V gene: TRBV7-9
CDR3 protein: ASSLRGGLFHEQY

D gene: NA
J gene: TRBJ1-2
V gene: TRBV30
CDR3 protein: AWSVAIGRSRGYT

D gene: NA
J gene: TRBJ2-7
V gene: TRBV5-4
CDR3 protein: ASSLAGVYEQY

D gene: TRBD2
J gene: TRBJ2-1
V gene: TRBV4-2
CDR3 protein: ASSLGLAGGREQF

D gene: NA
J gene: TRBJ2-1
V gene: TRBV2
CDR3 protein: ASSIGDTEYNEQF

D gene: NA
J gene: TRBJ1-5
V gene: TRBV18
CDR3 protein: ASSPQAQGINQPQH

D gene: TRBD2
J gene: TRBJ2-7
V gene: TRBV30
CDR3 protein: AGAGRYEQY

D gene: TRBD1
J gene: TRBJ2-1
V gene: TRBV29-1
CDR3 protein: STTGGHNSYNEQF

D gene: NA
J gene: TRBJ1-1
V gene: TRBV7-9
CDR3 protein: ASSLSGSEAF

D gene: TRBD2
J gene: TRBJ2-2
V gene: TRBV29-1
CDR3 protein: SVLAGVNTGELF

D gene: TRBD2
J gene: TRBJ2-3
V gene: TRBV28
CDR3 protein: ASSLPSAGVFTDTQY

D gene: TRBD1
J gene: TRBJ2-5
V gene: TRBV5-1
CDR3 protein: ASSLVGTAQETQY

D gene: NA
J gene: TRBJ1-5
V gene: TRBV5-1
CDR3 protein: ASSLEGTGQPQH

D gene: TRBD2
J gene: TRBJ2-7
V gene: TRBV7-2
CDR3 protein: ASSLSASGSYEQY